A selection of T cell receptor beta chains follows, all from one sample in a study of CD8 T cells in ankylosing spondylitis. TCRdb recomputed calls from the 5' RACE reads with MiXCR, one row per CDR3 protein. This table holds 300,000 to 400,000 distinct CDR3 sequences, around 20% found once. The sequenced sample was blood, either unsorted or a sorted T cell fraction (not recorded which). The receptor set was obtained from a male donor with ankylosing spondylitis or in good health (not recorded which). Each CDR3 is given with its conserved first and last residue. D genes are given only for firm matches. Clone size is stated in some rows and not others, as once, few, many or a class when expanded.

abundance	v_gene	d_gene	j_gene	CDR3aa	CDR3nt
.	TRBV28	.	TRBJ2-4	CASNRDSKNIQYF	TGTGCCAGCAATCGAGATTCCAAAAACATTCAGTACTTC
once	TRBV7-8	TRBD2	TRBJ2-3	CASNSGTTISTDTQYF	TGTGCCAGCAACTCCGGGACTACCATATCTACAGATACGCAGTATTTT
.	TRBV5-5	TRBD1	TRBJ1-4	CASSPGTGDEKLFF	TGTGCCAGCAGCCCAGGGACAGGGGATGAAAAACTGTTTTTT
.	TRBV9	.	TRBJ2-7	CASSGGGQAPYEQYF	TGTGCCAGCAGCGGGGGGGGACAGGCCCCCTACGAGCAGTACTTC
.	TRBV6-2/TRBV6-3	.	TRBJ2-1	CASSPVGDEQFF	TGTGCCAGCAGCCCCGTCGGGGATGAGCAGTTCTTC
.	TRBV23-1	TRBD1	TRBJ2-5	CASRTGSGETQYF	TGCGCCAGCAGGACAGGGTCCGGAGAGACCCAGTACTTC
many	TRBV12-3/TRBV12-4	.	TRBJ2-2	CASSFVSLGGGELFF	TGTGCCAGCAGTTTCGTTTCGTTGGGGGGCGGGGAGCTGTTTTTT
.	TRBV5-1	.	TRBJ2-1	CASSPAEAGQKMDEQFF	TGCGCCAGCAGCCCTGCCGAGGCGGGACAGAAGATGGATGAGCAGTTCTTC
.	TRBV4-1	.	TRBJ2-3	CASSQVPPPSTDTQYF	TGCGCCAGCAGCCAAGTACCGCCGCCTAGCACAGATACGCAGTATTTT
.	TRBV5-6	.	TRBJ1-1	CASSAPSVGDTEAFF	TGTGCCAGCAGCGCCCCTTCCGTTGGCGACACTGAAGCTTTCTTT
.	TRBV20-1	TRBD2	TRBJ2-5	CSARDLRGGRETQYF	TGCAGTGCTAGAGATCTCCGGGGGGGACGGGAGACCCAGTACTTC
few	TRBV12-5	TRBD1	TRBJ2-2	CASGFIRDRGPGELFF	TGTGCTAGTGGTTTTATCCGGGACAGGGGTCCCGGGGAGCTGTTTTTT
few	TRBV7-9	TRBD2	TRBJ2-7	CASSFGTSGGAHEQYF	TGTGCCAGCAGCTTTGGGACTAGCGGGGGGGCCCACGAGCAGTACTTC
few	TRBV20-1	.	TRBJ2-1	CSAAYHGGVGYNEQFF	TGCAGTGCTGCATACCACGGAGGGGTTGGCTACAATGAGCAGTTCTTC
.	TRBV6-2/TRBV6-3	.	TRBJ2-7	CASTYGDKYEQYF	TGTGCCAGCACCTACGGGGACAAATACGAGCAGTACTTC
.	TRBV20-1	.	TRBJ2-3	CSASSFEAVSTDTQYF	TGCAGTGCTAGTTCCTTCGAAGCAGTTAGCACAGATACGCAGTATTTT
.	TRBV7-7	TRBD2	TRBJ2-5	CASSGGMGTQETQYF	TGTGCTAGCAGCGGGGGAATGGGCACACAAGAGACCCAGTACTTC
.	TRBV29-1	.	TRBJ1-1	CSVSLGGYTEAFF	TGCAGCGTCTCACTGGGAGGGTACACTGAAGCTTTCTTT
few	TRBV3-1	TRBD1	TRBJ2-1	CASSLTGTGVGWQFF	TGTGCCAGCAGCCTAACCGGGACAGGGGTAGGGTGGCAGTTCTTC
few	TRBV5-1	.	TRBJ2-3	CASSLAGGDADTQYF	TGCGCCAGCAGCTTGGCGGGGGGCGATGCAGATACGCAGTATTTT
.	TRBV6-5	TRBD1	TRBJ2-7	CASSYLGGGSYEQYF	TGTGCCAGCAGTTATTTAGGGGGCGGTTCCTACGAGCAGTACTTC
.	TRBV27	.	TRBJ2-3	CASSLSEKDTQYF	TGTGCCAGCAGTTTATCGGAAAAAGATACGCAGTATTTT
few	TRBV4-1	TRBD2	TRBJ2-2	CASSPGGAGTGELFF	TGCGCCAGCAGCCCCGGGGGGGCGGGGACCGGGGAGCTGTTTTTT
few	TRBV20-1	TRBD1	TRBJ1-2	CSAARTGIYGYTF	TGCAGTGCAGCCCGGACAGGGATTTATGGCTACACCTTC